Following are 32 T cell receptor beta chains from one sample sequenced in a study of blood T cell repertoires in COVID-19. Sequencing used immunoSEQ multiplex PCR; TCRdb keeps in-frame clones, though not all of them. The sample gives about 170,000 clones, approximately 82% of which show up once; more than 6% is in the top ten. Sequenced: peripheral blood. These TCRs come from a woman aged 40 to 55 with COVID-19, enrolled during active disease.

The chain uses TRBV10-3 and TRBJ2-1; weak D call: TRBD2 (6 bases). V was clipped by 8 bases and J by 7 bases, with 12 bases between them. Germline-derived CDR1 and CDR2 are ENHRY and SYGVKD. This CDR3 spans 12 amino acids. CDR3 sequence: CAIGGAGNEQFF. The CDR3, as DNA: TGTGCCATCGGCGGGGCGGGGAATGAGCAGTTCTTC.

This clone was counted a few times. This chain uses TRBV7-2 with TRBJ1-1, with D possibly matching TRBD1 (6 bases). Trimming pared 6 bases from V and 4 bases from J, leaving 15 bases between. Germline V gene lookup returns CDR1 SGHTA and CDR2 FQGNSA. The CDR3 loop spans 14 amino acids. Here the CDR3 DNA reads TGTGCCAGCAGACCCGGACAGTATTTCACTGAAGCTTTCTTT. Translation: CASRPGQYFTEAFF.

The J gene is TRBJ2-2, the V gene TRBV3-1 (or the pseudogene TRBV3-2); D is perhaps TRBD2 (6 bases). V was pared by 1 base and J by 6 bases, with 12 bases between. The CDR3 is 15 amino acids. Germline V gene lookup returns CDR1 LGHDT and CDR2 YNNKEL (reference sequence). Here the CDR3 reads CASSQGRGQSGELFF. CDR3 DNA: TGTGCCAGCAGCCAAGGGAGGGGCCAATCCGGGGAGCTGTTTTTT.

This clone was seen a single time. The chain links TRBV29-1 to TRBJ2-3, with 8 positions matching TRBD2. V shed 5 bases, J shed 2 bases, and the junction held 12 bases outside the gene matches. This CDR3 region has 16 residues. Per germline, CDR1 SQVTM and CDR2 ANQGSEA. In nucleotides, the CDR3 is TGCAGCGTTAAGGAAGTTCGCGGGGGGAACACAGATACGCAGTATTTT. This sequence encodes CSVKEVRGGNTDTQYF.

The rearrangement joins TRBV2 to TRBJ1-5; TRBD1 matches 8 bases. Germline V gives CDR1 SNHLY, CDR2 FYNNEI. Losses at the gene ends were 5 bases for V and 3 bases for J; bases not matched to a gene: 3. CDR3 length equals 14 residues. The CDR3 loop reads CASSQGAPNQPQHF. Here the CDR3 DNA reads TGTGCCAGCAGTCAGGGGGCCCCCAATCAGCCCCAGCATTTT.

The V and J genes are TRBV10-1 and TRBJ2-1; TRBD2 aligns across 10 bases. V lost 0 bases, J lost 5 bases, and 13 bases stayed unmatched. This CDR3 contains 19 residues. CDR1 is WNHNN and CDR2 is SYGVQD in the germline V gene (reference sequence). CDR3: CASSESLGASGRIDNEQFF. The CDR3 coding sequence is TGCGCCAGCAGTGAGTCCCTCGGGGCTAGCGGGAGAATTGACAATGAGCAGTTCTTC.

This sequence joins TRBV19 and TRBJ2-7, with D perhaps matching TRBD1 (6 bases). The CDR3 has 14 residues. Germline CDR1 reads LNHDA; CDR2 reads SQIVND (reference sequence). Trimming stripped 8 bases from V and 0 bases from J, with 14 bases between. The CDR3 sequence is CASAHRTDSYEQYF. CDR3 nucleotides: TGTGCCAGTGCGCACCGGACAGACTCCTACGAGCAGTACTTC.

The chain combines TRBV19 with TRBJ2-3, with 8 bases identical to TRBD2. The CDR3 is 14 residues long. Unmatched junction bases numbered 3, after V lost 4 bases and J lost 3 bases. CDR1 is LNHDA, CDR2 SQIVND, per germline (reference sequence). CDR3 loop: CASSTSGRTDTQYF. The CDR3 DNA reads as TGTGCCAGTAGTACCAGCGGGAGAACAGATACGCAGTATTTT.

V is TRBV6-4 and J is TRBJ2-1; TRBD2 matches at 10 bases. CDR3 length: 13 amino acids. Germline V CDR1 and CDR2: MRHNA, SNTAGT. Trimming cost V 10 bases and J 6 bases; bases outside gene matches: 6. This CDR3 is CATNSGGANEQFF. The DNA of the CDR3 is TGTGCCACAAACAGCGGGGGGGCCAATGAGCAGTTCTTC.

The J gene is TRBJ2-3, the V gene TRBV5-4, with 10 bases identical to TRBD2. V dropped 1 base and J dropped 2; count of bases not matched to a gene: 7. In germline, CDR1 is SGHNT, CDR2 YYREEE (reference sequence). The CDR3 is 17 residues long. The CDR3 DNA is TGTGCCAGCAGCTTGATCAAACTAGCGGGGTTCACAGATACGCAGTATTTT. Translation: CASSLIKLAGFTDTQYF.

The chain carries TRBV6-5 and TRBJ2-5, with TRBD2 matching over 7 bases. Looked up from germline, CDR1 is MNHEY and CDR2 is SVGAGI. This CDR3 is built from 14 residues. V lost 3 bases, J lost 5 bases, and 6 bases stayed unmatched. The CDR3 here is CASSYTRGKETQYF. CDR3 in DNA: TGTGCCAGCAGTTATACGCGGGGGAAGGAGACCCAGTACTTC.

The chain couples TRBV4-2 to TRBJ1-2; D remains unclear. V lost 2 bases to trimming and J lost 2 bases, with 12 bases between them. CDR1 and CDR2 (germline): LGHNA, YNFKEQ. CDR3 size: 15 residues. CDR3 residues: CASSQTDGENYGYTF. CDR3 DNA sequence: TGTGCCAGCAGCCAAACGGACGGGGAAAACTATGGCTACACCTTC.

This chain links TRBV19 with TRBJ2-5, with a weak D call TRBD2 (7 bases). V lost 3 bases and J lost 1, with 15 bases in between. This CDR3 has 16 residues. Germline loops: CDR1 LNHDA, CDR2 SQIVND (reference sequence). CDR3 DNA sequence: TGTGCCAGTAGTATGGGGTTTGCGGGGGCCCAAGAGACCCAGTACTTC. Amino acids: CASSMGFAGAQETQYF.

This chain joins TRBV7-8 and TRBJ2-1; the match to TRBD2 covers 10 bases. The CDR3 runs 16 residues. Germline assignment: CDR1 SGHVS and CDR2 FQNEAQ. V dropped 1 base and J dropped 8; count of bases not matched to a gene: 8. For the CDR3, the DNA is TGTGCCAGCAGCTTAGATCCTAGCGGGAGTGGGTATGAGCAGTTCTTC. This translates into CASSLDPSGSGYEQFF.

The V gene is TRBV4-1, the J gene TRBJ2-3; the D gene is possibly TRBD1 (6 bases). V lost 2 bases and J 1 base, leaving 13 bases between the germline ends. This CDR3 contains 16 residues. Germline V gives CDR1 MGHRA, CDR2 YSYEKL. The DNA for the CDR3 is TGCGCCAGCAGCCAAACAGGGACCCTAGGCACAGATACGCAGTATTTT. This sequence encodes CASSQTGTLGTDTQYF.

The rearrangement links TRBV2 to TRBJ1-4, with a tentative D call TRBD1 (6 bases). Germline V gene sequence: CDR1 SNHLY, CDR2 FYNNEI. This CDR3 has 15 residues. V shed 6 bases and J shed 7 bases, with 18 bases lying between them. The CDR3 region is CASSGGGQTLEKLFF. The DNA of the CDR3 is TGTGCCAGCAGCGGAGGTGGACAGACTCTTGAAAAACTGTTTTTT. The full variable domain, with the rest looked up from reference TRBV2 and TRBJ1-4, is EPEVTQTPSHQVTQMGQEVILRCVPISNHLYFYWYRQILGQKVEFLVSFYNNEISEKSEIFDDQFSVERPDGSNFTLKIRSTKLEDSAMYFCASSGGGQTLEKLFFGSGTQLSVL.

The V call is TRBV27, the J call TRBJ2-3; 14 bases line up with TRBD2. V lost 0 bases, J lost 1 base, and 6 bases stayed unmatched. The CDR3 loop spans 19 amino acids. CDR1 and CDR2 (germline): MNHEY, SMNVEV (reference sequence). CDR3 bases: TGTGCCAGCAGTTTATCGGGACTAGCGGGGGACCCCGGCACAGATACGCAGTATTTT. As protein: CASSLSGLAGDPGTDTQYF.

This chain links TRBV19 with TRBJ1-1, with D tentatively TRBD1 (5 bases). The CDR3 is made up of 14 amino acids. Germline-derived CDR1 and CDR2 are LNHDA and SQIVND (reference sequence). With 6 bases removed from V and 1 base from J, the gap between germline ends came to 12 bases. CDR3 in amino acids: CASRRGGGNTEAFF. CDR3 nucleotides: TGTGCCAGTAGGCGTGGGGGGGGGAACACTGAAGCTTTCTTT.

As DNA, the CDR3 is TGTGCCAGCAGCCTTCGTGTCAGGGGGACGCCGGGGTATGGCTACACCTTC. As protein: CASSLRVRGTPGYGYTF. This sequence joins TRBV5-4 and TRBJ1-2, with TRBD1 matching over 7 bases. The germline V gene encodes CDR1 SGHNT and CDR2 YYREEE (reference sequence). The CDR3 totals 17 residues. V lost 4 bases and J lost 5; bases outside the gene matches: 17.

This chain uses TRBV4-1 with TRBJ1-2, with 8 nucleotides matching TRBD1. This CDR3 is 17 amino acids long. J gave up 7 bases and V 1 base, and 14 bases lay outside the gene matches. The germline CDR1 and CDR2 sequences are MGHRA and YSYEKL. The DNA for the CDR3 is TGCGCCAGCAGCCAAGCGGGGGACAGGACACCCGGCGGTGGCTACACCTTC. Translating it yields CASSQAGDRTPGGGYTF.

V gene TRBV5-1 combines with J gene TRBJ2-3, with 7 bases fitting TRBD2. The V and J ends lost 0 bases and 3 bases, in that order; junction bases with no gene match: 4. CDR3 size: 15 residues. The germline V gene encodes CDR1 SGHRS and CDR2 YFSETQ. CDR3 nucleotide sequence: TGCGCCAGCAGCTTGGGAATGGGGGGGACAGATACGCAGTATTTT. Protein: CASSLGMGGTDTQYF. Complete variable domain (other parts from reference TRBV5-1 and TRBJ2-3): KAGVTQTPRYLIKTRGQQVTLSCSPISGHRSVSWYQQTPGQGLQFLFEYFSETQRNKGNFPGRFSGRQFSNSRSEMNVSTLELGDSALYLCASSLGMGGTDTQYFGPGTRLTVL.

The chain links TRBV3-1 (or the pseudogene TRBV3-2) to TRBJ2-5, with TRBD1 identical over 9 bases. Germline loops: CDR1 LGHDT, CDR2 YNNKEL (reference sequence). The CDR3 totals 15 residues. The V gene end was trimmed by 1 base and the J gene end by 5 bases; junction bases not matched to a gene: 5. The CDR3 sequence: CASSQGPTGGETQYF. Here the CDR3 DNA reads TGTGCCAGCAGCCAAGGACCGACAGGGGGGGAGACCCAGTACTTC.

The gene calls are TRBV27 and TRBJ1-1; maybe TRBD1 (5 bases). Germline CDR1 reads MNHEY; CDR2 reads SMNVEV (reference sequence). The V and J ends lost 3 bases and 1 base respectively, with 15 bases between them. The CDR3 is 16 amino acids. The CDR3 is CASSLSRAWGNTEAFF. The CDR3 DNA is TGTGCCAGCAGTTTGAGCAGGGCCTGGGGGAACACTGAAGCTTTCTTT.

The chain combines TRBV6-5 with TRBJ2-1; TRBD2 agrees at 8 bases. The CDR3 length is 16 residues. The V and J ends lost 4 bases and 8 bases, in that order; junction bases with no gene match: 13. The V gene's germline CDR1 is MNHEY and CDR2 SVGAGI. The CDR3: CASSSLATGGYHEQFF. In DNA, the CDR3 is TGTGCCAGCAGTTCCTTAGCGACGGGAGGGTACCATGAGCAGTTCTTC.

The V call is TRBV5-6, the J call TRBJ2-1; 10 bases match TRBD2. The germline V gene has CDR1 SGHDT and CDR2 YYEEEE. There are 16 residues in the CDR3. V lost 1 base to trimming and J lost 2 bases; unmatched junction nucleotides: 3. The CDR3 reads CASSLRTSGTYNEQFF. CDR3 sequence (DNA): TGTGCCAGCAGCTTGAGGACTAGCGGAACCTACAATGAGCAGTTCTTC.

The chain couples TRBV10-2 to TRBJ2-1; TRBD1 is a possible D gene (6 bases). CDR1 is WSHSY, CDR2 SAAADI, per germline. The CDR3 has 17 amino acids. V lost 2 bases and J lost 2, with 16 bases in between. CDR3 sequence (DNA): TGCGCCAGCAGTGAGGGTCCTCAGGGGCCTCCCTACAATGAGCAGTTCTTC. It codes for CASSEGPQGPPYNEQFF.

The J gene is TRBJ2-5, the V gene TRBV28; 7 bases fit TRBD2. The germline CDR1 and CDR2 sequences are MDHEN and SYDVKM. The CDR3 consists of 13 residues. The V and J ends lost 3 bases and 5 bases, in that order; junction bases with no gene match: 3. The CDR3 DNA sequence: TGTGCCAGCAGTTTGGCGGGAGCTGAGACCCAGTACTTC. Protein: CASSLAGAETQYF.

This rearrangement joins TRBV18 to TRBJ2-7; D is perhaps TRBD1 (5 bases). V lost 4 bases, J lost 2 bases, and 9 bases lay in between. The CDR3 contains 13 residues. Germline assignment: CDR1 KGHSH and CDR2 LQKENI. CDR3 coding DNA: TGTGCCAGCTCACTGGACACCCCCTACGAGCAGTACGTC. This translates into CASSLDTPYEQYV.

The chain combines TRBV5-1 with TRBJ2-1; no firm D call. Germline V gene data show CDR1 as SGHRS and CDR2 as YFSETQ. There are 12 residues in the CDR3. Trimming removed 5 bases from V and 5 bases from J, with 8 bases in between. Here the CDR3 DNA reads TGCGCCAGCAGGTGGGCGAACAATGAGCAGTTCTTC. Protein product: CASRWANNEQFF.

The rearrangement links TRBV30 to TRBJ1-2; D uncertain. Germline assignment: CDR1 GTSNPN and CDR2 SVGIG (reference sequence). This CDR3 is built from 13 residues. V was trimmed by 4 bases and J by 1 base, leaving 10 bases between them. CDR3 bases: TGTGCCTGGAAGAGACATAATAACTATGGCTACACCTTC. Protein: CAWKRHNNYGYTF.

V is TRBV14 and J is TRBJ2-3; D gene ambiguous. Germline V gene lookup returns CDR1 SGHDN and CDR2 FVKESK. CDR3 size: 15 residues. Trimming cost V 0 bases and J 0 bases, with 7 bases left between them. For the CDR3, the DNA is TGTGCCAGCAGCCAAGAAGAGTTAAGCACAGATACGCAGTATTTT. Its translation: CASSQEELSTDTQYF.

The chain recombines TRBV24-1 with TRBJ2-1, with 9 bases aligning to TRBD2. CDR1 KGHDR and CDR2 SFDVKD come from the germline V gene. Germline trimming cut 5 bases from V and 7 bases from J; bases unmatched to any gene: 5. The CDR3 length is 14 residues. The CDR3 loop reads CATSGSGSKNEQFF. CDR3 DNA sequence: TGTGCCACCAGTGGTAGCGGGAGTAAGAATGAGCAGTTCTTC.